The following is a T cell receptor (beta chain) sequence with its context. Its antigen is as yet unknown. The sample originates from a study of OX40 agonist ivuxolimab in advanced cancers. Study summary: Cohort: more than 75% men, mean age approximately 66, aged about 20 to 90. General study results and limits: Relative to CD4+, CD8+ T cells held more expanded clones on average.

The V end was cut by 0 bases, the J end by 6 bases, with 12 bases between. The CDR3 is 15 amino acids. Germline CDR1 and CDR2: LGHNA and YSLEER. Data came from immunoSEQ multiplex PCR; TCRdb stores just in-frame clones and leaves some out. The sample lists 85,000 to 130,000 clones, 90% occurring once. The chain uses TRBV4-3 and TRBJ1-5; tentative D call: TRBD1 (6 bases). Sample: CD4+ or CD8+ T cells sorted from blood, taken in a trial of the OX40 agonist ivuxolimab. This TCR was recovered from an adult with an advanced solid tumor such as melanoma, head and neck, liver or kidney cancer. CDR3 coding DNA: TGCGCCAGCAGCCAAGAAGTAGGGGGGCGTCAGCCCCAGCATTTT. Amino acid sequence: CASSQEVGGRQPQHF.